Shown below are 28 T cell receptor beta chains from a single sample sequenced in a study of T cells in Graves' hyperthyroidism and ophthalmopathy. The TCR beta CDR3 regions underwent amplification using RNA transcripts as the source. TCR CDR3 underwent first-round RT-PCR with the HTBI primer set. TCRdb reanalysed the multiplex PCR reads using MiXCR and keeps one entry per CDR3 protein. In the table there are 400,000 to 600,000 distinct CDR3 sequences, around 20% of which are singletons. Material: blood. The receptors derive from a man between 18 and 29 years old with Graves' hyperthyroidism.

In its sample, this clonotype was seen many times. V and J are TRBV10-3 and TRBJ1-2; D may be TRBD1 (5 bases). CDR3 length: 11 residues. Per germline, CDR1 ENHRY and CDR2 SYGVKD. Between the trimmed V and J ends, which lost 4 bases and 8 bases, there was a span of 8 bases. This CDR3 is CAISGGAGYTF. The DNA of the CDR3 is TGTGCCATCAGTGGAGGGGCGGGCTACACCTTC.

V gene TRBV27 combines with J gene TRBJ1-2, with 8 nucleotides matching TRBD1. V lost 5 bases, J lost 4 bases, and 15 bases stayed unmatched. CDR3 length: 17 amino acids. Germline CDR1 MNHEY, CDR2 SMNVEV (reference sequence). The DNA of the CDR3 is TGTGCCAGCAGTGCCGATCCCTGGACAGGGACTTCCTATGGCTACACCTTC. It translates to CASSADPWTGTSYGYTF.

Ten or more counts support this clonotype. The chain links TRBV19 to TRBJ1-1, with unresolved D. The CDR3 length is 13 residues. Germline lookup yields CDR1 LNHDA and CDR2 SQIVND (reference sequence). V shed 6 bases and J shed 1 base, with 9 bases lying between them. CDR3 DNA sequence: TGTGCCAGTAGAAGCGGGAAGAACACTGAAGCTTTCTTT. Translation: CASRSGKNTEAFF.

The table lists this clonotype with many counts. The V gene is TRBV6-2 or TRBV6-3, the J gene TRBJ2-2, with 7 bases fitting TRBD2. CDR3 length: 16 amino acids. Germline V CDR1 and CDR2: MNHEY, SVGEGT. After removal of 0 bases from V and 1 base from J, the junction contained 2 bases not matched to a gene. CDR3 in DNA: TGTGCCAGCAGTTACTCGACTAGCTTGAACACCGGGGAGCTGTTTTTT. Translated, it gives CASSYSTSLNTGELFF.

This clonotype showed up many times. The CDR3 loop reads CSASFAGTAKNIQYF. As DNA, the CDR3 is TGCAGTGCCTCCTTCGCCGGGACAGCCAAAAACATTCAGTACTTC. The chain couples TRBV20-1 to TRBJ2-4, with D possibly being TRBD1 or TRBD2 (5 bases each). V shed 6 bases and J shed 0 bases, with 15 bases lying between them. Per the germline V gene, CDR1 is DFQATT and CDR2 is SNEGSKA (reference sequence). The CDR3 is 15 residues long.

The sample holds many counts of this clonotype. This rearrangement joins TRBV20-1 to TRBJ2-7; 9 nucleotides agree with TRBD1. V lost 6 bases to trimming and J lost 4 bases; unmatched junction nucleotides: 22. CDR3 length equals 18 residues. The germline V gene encodes CDR1 DFQATT and CDR2 SNEGSKA (reference sequence). The CDR3 nucleotides are TGCAGTGCATTTCCCCCGGGACAGGGATTCACTCCCGGTTACGAGCAGTACTTC. Encoded protein: CSAFPPGQGFTPGYEQYF.

The genes are TRBV11-2 and TRBJ1-2; 9 bases map to TRBD1. The CDR3 runs to 16 residues. Unmatched junction bases numbered 14, after V lost 8 bases and J lost 4 bases. Per the germline V gene, CDR1 is SGHAT and CDR2 is FQNNGV. The CDR3 nucleotides are TGTGCCAGCGAAAGCGGGACAGGGAGGAGGAGCTATGGCTACACCTTC. Its translation: CASESGTGRRSYGYTF.

This clonotype was counted many times. The CDR3 coding sequence is TGCAGTGCTAGGGGACCGGGACAGCTATATGAGGGCTACACCTTC. Protein product: CSARGPGQLYEGYTF. The chain couples TRBV20-1 to TRBJ1-2; TRBD1 agrees at 7 bases. V shed 3 bases, J shed 8 bases, and the junction held 15 bases outside the gene matches. Per the germline V gene, CDR1 is DFQATT and CDR2 is SNEGSKA (reference sequence). This CDR3 has 15 amino acids.

The chain carries TRBV20-1 and TRBJ2-5, with TRBD2 identical over 7 bases. CDR1 DFQATT and CDR2 SNEGSKA come from the germline V gene (reference sequence). The CDR3 is 13 residues long. V lost 2 bases and J lost 5; bases outside the gene matches: 5. The DNA for the CDR3 is TGCAGTGCTAGACCGACCGGGAGGGAGACCCAGTACTTC. Amino acids: CSARPTGRETQYF.

This clonotype was seen a handful of times. The chain has TRBV15 and TRBJ1-2; 7 bases are shared with TRBD1. The CDR3 is made up of 14 amino acids. Germline values: CDR1 LNHNV, CDR2 YYDKDF (reference sequence). V was pared by 3 bases and J by 3 bases, with 4 bases of the junction left unmatched. CDR3 sequence reads: CATSRGDRDYGYTF. CDR3 DNA sequence: TGTGCCACCAGCAGGGGGGACAGAGACTATGGCTACACCTTC.

This clonotype was recorded at least ten times. The CDR3 reads CASSYSLASPQQYF. The CDR3 region has the DNA TGTGCCAGCAGTTACTCACTAGCTTCCCCCCAGCAGTACTTC. V and J are TRBV6-5 and TRBJ2-7; D may be TRBD2 (6 bases). Per the germline V gene, CDR1 is MNHEY and CDR2 is SVGAGI. V was pared by 0 bases and J by 8 bases, with 14 bases between. The length of the CDR3 is 14 residues.

This clonotype was picked up many times. The CDR3 loop is CASVFSEAFF. In nucleotides, the CDR3 is TGTGCCAGCGTATTTTCTGAAGCTTTCTTT. This rearrangement joins TRBV12-3 or TRBV12-4 to TRBJ1-1; unclear D gene. The CDR3 is made up of 10 amino acids. V was shortened by 8 bases and J by 6 bases, with 7 bases between the two germline ends.

This clonotype was seen ten or more times. This rearrangement joins TRBV28 to TRBJ1-5; 8 bases are shared with TRBD1. The germline CDR1 and CDR2 sequences are MDHEN and SYDVKM. The CDR3 runs 17 residues. Losses at the gene ends were 3 bases for V and 7 bases for J; bases not matched to a gene: 14. CDR3 loop: CASSFTQIRQGRQPQHF. DNA for the CDR3: TGTGCCAGCAGTTTCACACAAATTCGACAGGGGAGGCAGCCCCAGCATTTT.

The chain uses TRBV6-1 and TRBJ1-1; no definite D call. Germline V gene data show CDR1 as MNHNS and CDR2 as SASEGT. The V end lost 7 bases, the J end lost 5 bases, and 8 bases lay between the germline ends. The CDR3 spans 11 residues. Written as DNA, the CDR3 is TGTGCCAGCACACGGAGAACTGAAGCTTTCTTT. Protein product: CASTRRTEAFF.

The table lists this clonotype with many counts. The chain joins TRBV6-5 to TRBJ2-7, with 8 bases that match TRBD1. The germline V gene encodes CDR1 MNHEY and CDR2 SVGAGI. This CDR3 has 13 amino acids. Trimming took 8 bases from V and 5 from J; bases not matched to a gene: 8. This chain's CDR3 is CASLQGEGNEQYF. As DNA, the CDR3 is TGTGCCAGCTTACAGGGGGAAGGTAACGAGCAGTACTTC.

This clonotype appeared many times. This sequence joins TRBV6-1 and TRBJ2-4; 7 bases agree with TRBD1. Germline CDR1 and CDR2: MNHNS and SASEGT. V was clipped by 6 bases and J by 7 bases; unmatched bases: 9. The CDR3 is made up of 14 amino acids. CDR3 loop: CASSRPGQANIQYF. In DNA, the CDR3 is TGTGCCAGCAGCCGCCCAGGACAGGCTAACATTCAGTACTTC.

The chain couples TRBV19 to TRBJ2-7, with D possibly TRBD1 on 6 matching bases. Germline CDR1 is LNHDA and CDR2 is SQIVND (reference sequence). The CDR3 is 17 amino acids. V lost 5 bases to trimming and J lost 2 bases, with 22 bases between them. The CDR3 spells CASSPVIWQGNPYEQYF. CDR3 DNA: TGTGCCAGTAGTCCCGTCATATGGCAGGGGAACCCCTACGAGCAGTACTTC.

In its sample, this clonotype was seen many times. The chain links TRBV2 to TRBJ2-7; TRBD1 might be the D (6 bases). The V and J ends lost 5 bases and 0 bases respectively, with 8 bases between them. The CDR3 spans 13 residues. Germline loops: CDR1 SNHLY, CDR2 FYNNEI. Here the CDR3 DNA reads TGTGCCAGCAGTACAGGGTTCTCCTACGAGCAGTACTTC. Translating gives CASSTGFSYEQYF.

Ten or more counts support this clonotype. The V call is TRBV13, the J call TRBJ1-2; 7 bases match TRBD1. The CDR3 contains 17 residues. Per germline, CDR1 PRHDT and CDR2 FYEKMQ (reference sequence). V shed 0 bases, J shed 3 bases, and the junction held 10 bases outside the gene matches. The CDR3 DNA reads TGTGCCAGCAGCTTAGGTCGTAGGTATGGGACAGACTATGGCTACACCTTC. It yields the protein CASSLGRRYGTDYGYTF.

This clonotype has at least ten counts. The J gene is TRBJ1-1, the V gene TRBV30, with a weak D call TRBD1 (6 bases). Germline values: CDR1 GTSNPN, CDR2 SVGIG (reference sequence). CDR3 length equals 12 residues. Trimming took off 5 bases at V and 1 base at J, with 8 bases between the two ends. CDR3 DNA sequence: TGTGCCTGGGGGACAACGAACACTGAAGCTTTCTTT. It specifies CAWGTTNTEAFF. Full variable domain (rest looked up from reference TRBV30 and TRBJ1-1): SQTIHQWPATLVQPVGSPLSLECTVEGTSNPNLYWYRQAAGRGLQLLFYSVGIGQISSEVPQNLSASRPQDRQFILSSKKLLLSDSGFYLCAWGTTNTEAFFGQGTRLTVV.

In its sample, this clonotype was seen a few times. The rearrangement uses TRBV7-9 and TRBJ2-5, with D tentatively TRBD2 (5 bases). CDR1 and CDR2 from the germline V gene are SEHNR and FQNEAQ (reference sequence). The CDR3 is made up of 14 amino acids. Trimming took off 2 bases at V and 3 bases at J, with 10 bases between the two ends. CDR3: CASSLRKEEETQYF. DNA for the CDR3: TGTGCCAGCAGCTTAAGGAAGGAGGAAGAGACCCAGTACTTC.

This clonotype was observed at least ten times. The chain joins TRBV5-1 to TRBJ2-7, with 8 positions matching TRBD1. Germline trimming cut 2 bases from V and 5 bases from J; bases unmatched to any gene: 21. The CDR3 has 19 amino acids. Germline V lookup: CDR1 SGHRS, CDR2 YFSETQ. DNA for the CDR3: TGCGCCAGCAGCTTTAGGACCCCGGGGCAGGGGGCGTTTCGCCACGAGCAGTACTTC. Amino acid sequence: CASSFRTPGQGAFRHEQYF.

In this sample, this clonotype turned up many times. The chain has TRBV15 and TRBJ1-5, with a weak D call TRBD1 (5 bases). The V and J ends lost 0 bases and 2 bases respectively, with 5 bases between them. Germline V gives CDR1 LNHNV, CDR2 YYDKDF (reference sequence). The CDR3 extends over 14 amino acids. The CDR3 DNA reads TGTGCCACCAGCAGAGAGGGGGGCAATCAGCCCCAGCATTTT. Translation gives CATSREGGNQPQHF.

This clonotype was counted ten times or more. The chain joins TRBV6-5 to TRBJ2-7; D not resolved. The length of the CDR3 is 12 residues. Germline V gives CDR1 MNHEY, CDR2 SVGAGI. Trimming took off 7 bases at V and 4 bases at J, with 11 bases between the two ends. Here the CDR3 reads CASKSDQYEQYF. CDR3 coding DNA: TGTGCCAGCAAGTCAGACCAGTACGAGCAGTACTTC.

This clonotype was seen more than once but under ten times. With a much larger clone just one base away, this may be a read error. The chain uses TRBV7-9 and TRBJ1-1; D gene unclear. Germline values: CDR1 SEHNR, CDR2 FQNEAQ (reference sequence). V was pared by 6 bases and J by 4 bases, with 18 bases between. The CDR3 contains 15 residues. The CDR3 nucleotides are TGTGCCAGCAGAACAGCTGGGTTCGCGATCACTGAAGCTTTCTTT. Translation: CASRTAGFAITEAFF.

This clonotype has a count of ten or more. The chain employs TRBV28 and TRBJ2-7; the match to TRBD1 covers 9 bases. From germline, CDR1 is MDHEN and CDR2 SYDVKM. This CDR3 comprises 15 residues. V lost 6 bases to trimming and J lost 4 bases; unmatched junction nucleotides: 10. CDR3 nucleotide sequence: TGTGCCAGCAGGCAACAGGGGGCTATACAGTACGAGCAGTACTTC. This encodes CASRQQGAIQYEQYF.

This clonotype has at least ten counts. V and J are TRBV6-4 and TRBJ1-2; TRBD1 matches 7 bases. In germline, CDR1 is MRHNA, CDR2 SNTAGT. This CDR3 is 15 amino acids long. V gave up 0 bases and J gave up 4 bases; unmatched junction bases: 5. The chain's CDR3 is CASSDSAGGGYGYTF. The CDR3 nucleotides read TGTGCCAGCAGTGACTCGGCAGGGGGAGGCTATGGCTACACCTTC.

This clonotype was seen repeatedly, ten times or more. The rearrangement joins TRBV19 to TRBJ1-1; 8 bases align to TRBD1. V was clipped by 5 bases and J by 3 bases; unmatched bases: 5. Per germline, CDR1 LNHDA and CDR2 SQIVND (reference sequence). The CDR3 has 14 amino acids. The CDR3 DNA sequence: TGTGCCAGTAGTTCCCACAGGGGGGACACTGAAGCTTTCTTT. It yields the protein CASSSHRGDTEAFF.